This TCR beta chain is drawn from a study of cytomegalovirus exposure and HLA in healthy donors. Study-level results: More clonal expansion characterized HLA-associated TCR beta chains than equally common others in a later analysis. Per published reports, the classifier diagnosed cytomegalovirus status with high specificity and sensitivity. In a later analysis, parvovirus B19, influenza, CMV and Epstein-Barr virus appeared linked to several top co-occurrence clusters.

On this clone itself: Its antigen is unidentified.

The PCR ran on 60 Vbeta and 13 Jbeta primers. Assay used: immunoSEQ multiplex PCR; TCRdb lists only in-frame clones, some missing. This listing includes around 100,000 clones. In germline, CDR1 is SGHNT, CDR2 YYREEE (reference sequence). V lost 4 bases, J lost 5 bases, and 2 bases stayed unmatched. The CDR3 runs to 13 residues. The TCR was taken from a man between 50 and 59 years old in good health and CMV-seronegative. The material sequenced was PBMCs. This chain joins TRBV5-4 and TRBJ2-7; TRBD1 agrees at 11 bases. The CDR3: CASSGTGGNEQYF. CDR3 sequence (DNA): TGTGCCAGCAGCGGGACAGGGGGAAACGAGCAGTACTTC. The variable domain in full, with the rest retrieved from reference TRBV5-4 and TRBJ2-7, is ETGVTQSPTHLIKTRGQQVTLRCSSQSGHNTVSWYQQALGQGPQFIFQYYREEENGRGNFPPRFSGLQFPNYSSELNVNALELDDSALYLCASSGTGGNEQYFGPGTRLTVT.